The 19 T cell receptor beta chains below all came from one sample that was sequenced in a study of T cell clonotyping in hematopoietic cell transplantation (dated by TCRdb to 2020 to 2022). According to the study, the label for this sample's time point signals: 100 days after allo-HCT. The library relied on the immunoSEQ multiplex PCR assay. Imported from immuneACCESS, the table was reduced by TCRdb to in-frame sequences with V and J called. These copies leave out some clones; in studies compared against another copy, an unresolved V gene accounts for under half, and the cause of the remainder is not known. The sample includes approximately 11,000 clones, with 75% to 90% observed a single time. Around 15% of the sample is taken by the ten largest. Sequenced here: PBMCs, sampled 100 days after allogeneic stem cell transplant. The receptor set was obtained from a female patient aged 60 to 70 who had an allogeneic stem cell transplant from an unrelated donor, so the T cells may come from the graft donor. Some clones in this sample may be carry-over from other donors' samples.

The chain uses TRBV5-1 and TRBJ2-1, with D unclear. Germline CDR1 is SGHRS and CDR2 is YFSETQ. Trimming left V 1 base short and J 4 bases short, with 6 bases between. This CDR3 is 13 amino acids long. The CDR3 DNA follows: TGCGCCAGCAGCTTGCTGGGATACAATGAGCAGTTCTTC. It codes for CASSLLGYNEQFF. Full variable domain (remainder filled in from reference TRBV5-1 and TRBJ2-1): KAGVTQTPRYLIKTRGQQVTLSCSPISGHRSVSWYQQTPGQGLQFLFEYFSETQRNKGNFPGRFSGRQFSNSRSEMNVSTLELGDSALYLCASSLLGYNEQFFGPGTRLTVL.

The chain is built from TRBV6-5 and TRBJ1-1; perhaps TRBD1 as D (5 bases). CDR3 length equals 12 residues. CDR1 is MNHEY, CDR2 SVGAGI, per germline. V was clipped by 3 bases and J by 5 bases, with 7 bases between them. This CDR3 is CASSYGGTEAFF. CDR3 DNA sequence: TGTGCCAGCAGTTATGGGGGAACTGAAGCTTTCTTT.

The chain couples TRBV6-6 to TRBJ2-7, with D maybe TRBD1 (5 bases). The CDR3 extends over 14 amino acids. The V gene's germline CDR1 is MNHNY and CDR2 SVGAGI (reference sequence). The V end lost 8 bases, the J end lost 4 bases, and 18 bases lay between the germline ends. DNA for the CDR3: TGTGCCAGCGGGTTAGGTCAGGGTACTTACGAGCAGTACTTC. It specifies CASGLGQGTYEQYF.

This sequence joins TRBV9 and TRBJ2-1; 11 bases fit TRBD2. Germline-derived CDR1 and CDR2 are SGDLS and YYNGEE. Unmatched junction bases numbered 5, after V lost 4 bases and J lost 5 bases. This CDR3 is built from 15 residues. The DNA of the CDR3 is TGTGCCAGCAGCTTGGGACTAGCGGACCACAATGAGCAGTTCTTC. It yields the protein CASSLGLADHNEQFF. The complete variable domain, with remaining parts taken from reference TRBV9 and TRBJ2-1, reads DSGVTQTPKHLITATGQRVTLRCSPRSGDLSVYWYQQSLDQGLQFLIQYYNGEERAKGNILERFSAQQFPDLHSELNLSSLELGDSALYFCASSLGLADHNEQFFGPGTRLTVL.

The CDR3 here is CASSGQGFQPQHF. Here the CDR3 DNA reads TGTGCCAGTAGTGGACAGGGGTTTCAGCCCCAGCATTTT. This chain joins TRBV19 and TRBJ1-5, with 9 positions matching TRBD1. Germline V gives CDR1 LNHDA, CDR2 SQIVND (reference sequence). J gave up 6 bases and V 5 bases, and 2 bases lay outside the gene matches. The CDR3 loop spans 13 amino acids.

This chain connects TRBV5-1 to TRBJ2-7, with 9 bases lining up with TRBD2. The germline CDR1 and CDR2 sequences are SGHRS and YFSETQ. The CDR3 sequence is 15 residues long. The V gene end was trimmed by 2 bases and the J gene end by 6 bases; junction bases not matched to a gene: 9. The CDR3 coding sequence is TGCGCCAGCAGCTTTGGTATTAGCGGGAGAGGCGAGCAGTACTTC. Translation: CASSFGISGRGEQYF.

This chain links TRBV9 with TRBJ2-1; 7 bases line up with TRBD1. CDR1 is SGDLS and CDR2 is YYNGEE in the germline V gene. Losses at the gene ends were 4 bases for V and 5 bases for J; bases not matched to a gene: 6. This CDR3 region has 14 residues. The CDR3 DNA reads TGTGCCAGCAGCTCCCCTGGGACAGACAATGAGCAGTTCTTC. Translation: CASSSPGTDNEQFF.

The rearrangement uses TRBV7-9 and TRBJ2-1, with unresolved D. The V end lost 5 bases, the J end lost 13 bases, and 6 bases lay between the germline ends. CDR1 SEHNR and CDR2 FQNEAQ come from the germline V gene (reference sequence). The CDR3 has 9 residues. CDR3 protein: CASSPDQFF. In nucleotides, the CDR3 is TGTGCCAGCAGCCCGGATCAGTTCTTC.

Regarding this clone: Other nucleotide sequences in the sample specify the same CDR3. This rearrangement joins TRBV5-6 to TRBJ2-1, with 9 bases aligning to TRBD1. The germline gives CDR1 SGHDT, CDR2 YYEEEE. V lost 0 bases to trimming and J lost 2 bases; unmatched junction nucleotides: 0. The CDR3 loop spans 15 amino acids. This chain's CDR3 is CASSLGDRAYNEQFF. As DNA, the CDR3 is TGTGCCAGCAGCTTGGGGGACAGGGCCTACAATGAGCAGTTCTTC.

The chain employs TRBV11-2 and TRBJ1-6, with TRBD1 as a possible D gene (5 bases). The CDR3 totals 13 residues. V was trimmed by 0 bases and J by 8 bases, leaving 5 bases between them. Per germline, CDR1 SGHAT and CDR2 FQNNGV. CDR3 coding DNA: TGTGCCAGCAGCTTAGAGGGGCATTCACCCCTCCACTTT. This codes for CASSLEGHSPLHF.

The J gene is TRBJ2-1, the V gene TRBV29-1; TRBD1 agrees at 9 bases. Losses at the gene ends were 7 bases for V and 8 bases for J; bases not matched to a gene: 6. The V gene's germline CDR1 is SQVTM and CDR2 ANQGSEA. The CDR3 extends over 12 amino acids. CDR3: CSARTGVDEQFF. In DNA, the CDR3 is TGCAGCGCCCGGACAGGGGTCGATGAGCAGTTCTTC.

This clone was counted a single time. CDR3 in amino acids: CASSRTGTLNEKLFF. The CDR3 DNA reads TGCGCCAGCAGCCGAACAGGGACTTTAAATGAAAAACTGTTTTTT. This chain connects TRBV5-1 to TRBJ1-4; TRBD1 is a possible D gene (6 bases). The CDR3 has 15 amino acids. The germline V gene has CDR1 SGHRS and CDR2 YFSETQ. V lost 4 bases to trimming and J lost 5 bases, with 15 bases between them.

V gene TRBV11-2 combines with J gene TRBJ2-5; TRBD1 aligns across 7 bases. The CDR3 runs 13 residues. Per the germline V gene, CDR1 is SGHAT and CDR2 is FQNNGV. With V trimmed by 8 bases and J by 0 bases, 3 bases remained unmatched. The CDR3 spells CASGDRDQETQYF. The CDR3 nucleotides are TGTGCCAGCGGAGACAGGGACCAAGAGACCCAGTACTTC.

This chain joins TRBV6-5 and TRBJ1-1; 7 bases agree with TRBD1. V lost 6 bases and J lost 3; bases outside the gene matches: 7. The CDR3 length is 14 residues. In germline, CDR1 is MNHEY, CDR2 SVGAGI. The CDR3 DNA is TGTGCCAGCAGCCCAGGGGGGTCCCACACTGAAGCTTTCTTT. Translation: CASSPGGSHTEAFF.

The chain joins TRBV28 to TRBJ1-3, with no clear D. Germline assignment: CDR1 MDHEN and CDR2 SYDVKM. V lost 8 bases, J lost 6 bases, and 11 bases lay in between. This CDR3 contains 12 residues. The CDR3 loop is CASLDGLNTIYF. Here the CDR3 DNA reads TGTGCCAGCCTAGACGGACTAAACACCATATATTTT. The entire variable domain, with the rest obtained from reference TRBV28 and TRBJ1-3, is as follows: DVKVTQSSRYLVKRTGEKVFLECVQDMDHENMFWYRQDPGLGLRLIYFSYDVKMKEKGDIPEGYSVSREKKERFSLILESASTNQTSMYLCASLDGLNTIYFGEGSWLTVV.

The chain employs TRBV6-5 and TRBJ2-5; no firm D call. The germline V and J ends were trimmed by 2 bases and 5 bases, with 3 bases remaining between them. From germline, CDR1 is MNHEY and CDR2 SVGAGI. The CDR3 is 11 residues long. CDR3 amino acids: CASSYLETQYF. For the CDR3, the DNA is TGTGCCAGCAGTTACCTGGAGACCCAGTACTTC.

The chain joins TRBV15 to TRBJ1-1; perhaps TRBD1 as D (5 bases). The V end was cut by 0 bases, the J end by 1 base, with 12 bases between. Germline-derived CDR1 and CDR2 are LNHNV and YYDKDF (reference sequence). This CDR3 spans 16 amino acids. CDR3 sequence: CATSRDYGDGNTEAFF. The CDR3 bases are TGTGCCACCAGCAGAGATTACGGGGACGGGAACACTGAAGCTTTCTTT.

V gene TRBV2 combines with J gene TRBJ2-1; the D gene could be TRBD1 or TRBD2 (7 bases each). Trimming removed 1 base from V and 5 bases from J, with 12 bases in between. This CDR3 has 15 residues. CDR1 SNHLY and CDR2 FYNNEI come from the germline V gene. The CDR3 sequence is CASSEGAGGDNEQFF. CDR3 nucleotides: TGTGCCAGCAGTGAAGGGGCAGGGGGGGACAATGAGCAGTTCTTC.

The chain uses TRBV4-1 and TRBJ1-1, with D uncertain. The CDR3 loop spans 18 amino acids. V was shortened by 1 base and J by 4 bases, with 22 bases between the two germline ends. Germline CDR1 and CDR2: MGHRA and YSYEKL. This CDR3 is CASSQVDMGFVGSTEAFF. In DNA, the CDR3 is TGCGCCAGCAGCCAAGTAGACATGGGGTTCGTGGGATCCACTGAAGCTTTCTTT.